Sequencing of this TCR beta chain was carried out in a study of blood T cell repertoires in COVID-19. Overall study context: Specimens from acute and convalescent COVID-19 originated in the United States, Italy and Spain. In each case, the material was cDNA or gDNA derived from T cells, B-cell-depleted T cells, or PBMCs.

As originally analysed: Researchers report that nucleated cell counts were estimated from reference gene primer amplification. Generated by immunoSEQ multiplex PCR, the TCRdb table keeps only in-frame clones and is missing some. That table gives V, J and clone size, and the DNA gave D and trimming. The sample consists of around 300,000 clones, over 75% of them appearing once. The CDR3 loop spans 14 amino acids. Per the germline V gene, CDR1 is LGHDT and CDR2 is YNNKEL (reference sequence). V was clipped by 10 bases and J by 5 bases; unmatched bases: 8. V and J are TRBV3-1 (or the pseudogene TRBV3-2) and TRBJ2-2, with TRBD1 matching over 9 bases. The receptor's source is a human donor in a cohort sampled during active COVID-19. Source material: peripheral blood. The CDR3 nucleotides are TGTGCCACCAAGGACAGGGGAGGAACCGGGGAGCTGTTTTTT. It yields the protein CATKDRGGTGELFF.